These 17 T cell receptor beta chains were sequenced from one sample in a study of cytomegalovirus exposure and HLA in healthy donors. Both 60 Vbeta primers and 13 Jbeta primers went into the PCR. Clones were sequenced by immunoSEQ multiplex PCR, and TCRdb holds only the in-frame ones, with some missing. Among about 120,000 clones listed, roughly three quarters were seen once. The source material was PBMCs. Receptors originate from a woman under 30 in good health and CMV-seronegative.

The chain carries TRBV6-5 and TRBJ1-1; D ambiguous. This CDR3 is 13 amino acids long. The germline V gene encodes CDR1 MNHEY and CDR2 SVGAGI. The V end lost 7 bases, the J end lost 8 bases, and 17 bases lay between the germline ends. CDR3 in DNA: TGTGCCAGCACCTCAGTACCATCGAGGGAAGCTTTCTTT. This sequence encodes CASTSVPSREAFF.

The chain couples TRBV5-6 to TRBJ2-1; 7 bases agree with TRBD2. This CDR3 spans 16 amino acids. Germline CDR1 reads SGHDT; CDR2 reads YYEEEE. V lost 0 bases, J lost 4 bases, and 7 bases stayed unmatched. The CDR3 protein is CASSLVRAGPYNEQFF. Written as DNA, the CDR3 is TGTGCCAGCAGCTTGGTTCGAGCGGGGCCGTACAATGAGCAGTTCTTC. The full variable domain, rest sourced from reference TRBV5-6 and TRBJ2-1, is DAGVTQSPTHLIKTRGQQVTLRCSPKSGHDTVSWYQQALGQGPQFIFQYYEEEERQRGNFPDRFSGHQFPNYSSELNVNALLLGDSALYLCASSLVRAGPYNEQFFGPGTRLTVL.

On this clone: The conserved phenylalanine or tryptophan normally closing the CDR3 is absent here, so this likely arose from a read error. The DNA is left out, because the CDR3 cannot be placed on it with certainty; the CDR3 is given as TCRdb lists it. The chain carries TRBV30 and TRBJ1-1. The CDR3 totals 11 residues, both ends included. The germline gives CDR1 GTSNPN, CDR2 SVGIG (reference sequence). The CDR3: CAWSVGTEALV.

The genes are TRBV7-8 and TRBJ2-7; D is possibly TRBD2 (7 bases). The CDR3 totals 14 residues. V was trimmed by 2 bases and J by 3 bases, leaving 11 bases between them. The germline V gene has CDR1 SGHVS and CDR2 FQNEAQ. The CDR3 sequence: CASSLRGALYEQYF. Written as DNA, the CDR3 is TGTGCCAGCAGCTTACGGGGGGCCCTCTACGAGCAGTACTTC.

This chain links TRBV28 with TRBJ1-5; no firm D call. Germline loops: CDR1 MDHEN, CDR2 SYDVKM. The CDR3 contains 12 residues. Trimming left V 6 bases short and J 0 bases short, with 3 bases between. CDR3 protein: CASRYSNQPQHF. The CDR3 nucleotides read TGTGCCAGCAGGTATAGCAATCAGCCCCAGCATTTT.

J is TRBJ1-3 and V is TRBV28; weak D call: TRBD1 (6 bases). Germline values: CDR1 MDHEN, CDR2 SYDVKM. The length of the CDR3 is 18 residues. V was shortened by 4 bases and J by 3 bases, with 22 bases between the two germline ends. CDR3 sequence: CASSSYPPGRGLGNTIYF. The CDR3 DNA sequence: TGTGCCAGCAGTTCCTATCCCCCCGGGCGGGGGCTTGGAAACACCATATATTTT.

The rearrangement joins TRBV7-9 to TRBJ2-7; tentatively, D is TRBD1 (6 bases). The germline V and J ends were trimmed by 7 bases and 1 base, with 11 bases remaining between them. The CDR3 consists of 13 residues. From germline, CDR1 is SEHNR and CDR2 FQNEAQ (reference sequence). CDR3 region: CASTRTDSYEQYF. The CDR3 DNA reads TGTGCCAGCACCCGGACAGATTCCTACGAGCAGTACTTC.

The chain carries TRBV2 and TRBJ1-6; TRBD1 agrees at 7 bases. This CDR3 has 15 residues. With 7 bases clipped from V and 5 bases from J, the junction kept 8 bases outside the gene matches. The germline gives CDR1 SNHLY, CDR2 FYNNEI. CDR3 in DNA: TGTGCCAGCAAAGGAAGGGACAGAGATAATTCACCCCTCCACTTT. It codes for CASKGRDRDNSPLHF. Using reference TRBV2 and TRBJ1-6 for the parts outside the CDR3, the full variable domain is EPEVTQTPSHQVTQMGQEVILRCVPISNHLYFYWYRQILGQKVEFLVSFYNNEISEKSEIFDDQFSVERPDGSNFTLKIRSTKLEDSAMYFCASKGRDRDNSPLHFGNGTRLTVT.

This clone was counted a few times. The chain uses TRBV25-1 and TRBJ2-7; a possible D gene is TRBD1 (6 bases). Germline V gives CDR1 MGHDK, CDR2 SYGVNS. Trimming stripped 6 bases from V and 0 bases from J, with 6 bases between. CDR3 length: 12 residues. CDR3 residues: CASRDSSYEQYF. The CDR3 nucleotides read TGTGCCAGCAGGGACAGCTCCTACGAGCAGTACTTC.

A single count supports this clone. The chain carries TRBV7-2 and TRBJ1-1, with no clear D. Per germline, CDR1 SGHTA and CDR2 FQGNSA. CDR3 length equals 13 residues. Trimming shortened V by 5 bases and J by 0 bases, and 7 bases separated the two germline ends. The CDR3 nucleotides are TGTGCCAGCAGCGCGCTGTTGAACACTGAAGCTTTCTTT. This sequence encodes CASSALLNTEAFF. The variable domain in full, completed from reference TRBV7-2 and TRBJ1-1, reads GAGVSQSPSNKVTEKGKDVELRCDPISGHTALYWYRQSLGQGLEFLIYFQGNSAPDKSGLPSDRFSAERTGGSVSTLTIQRTQQEDSAVYLCASSALLNTEAFFGQGTRLTVV.

Only a few counts were recorded for this clone. This sequence joins TRBV2 and TRBJ2-1; perhaps TRBD1 as D (5 bases). CDR3 size: 14 residues. Per the germline V gene, CDR1 is SNHLY and CDR2 is FYNNEI. Trimming pared 2 bases from V and 5 bases from J, leaving 10 bases between. In DNA, the CDR3 is TGTGCCAGCAGTGAACAACAGGTCCACAATGAGCAGTTCTTC. Its protein is CASSEQQVHNEQFF.

The rearrangement joins TRBV7-2 to TRBJ1-6; possibly TRBD1 for D (6 bases). Germline loops: CDR1 SGHTA, CDR2 FQGNSA. The CDR3 contains 15 residues. Trimming stripped 4 bases from V and 5 bases from J, with 12 bases between. The DNA of the CDR3 is TGTGCCAGCAGCTCGCGGCGACAGGATAATTCACCCCTCCACTTT. Translated: CASSSRRQDNSPLHF.

The chain joins TRBV7-2 to TRBJ2-3; D not certain. Germline V gene sequence: CDR1 SGHTA, CDR2 FQGNSA. The CDR3 runs to 14 residues. The ends were cut back, 0 bases at V and 3 bases at J, with 7 bases in the middle. The CDR3 protein is CASSLAASTDTQYF. The CDR3, as DNA: TGTGCCAGCAGCTTAGCGGCCAGTACAGATACGCAGTATTTT. Using reference TRBV7-2 and TRBJ2-3 for the parts outside the CDR3, the full variable domain is GAGVSQSPSNKVTEKGKDVELRCDPISGHTALYWYRQSLGQGLEFLIYFQGNSAPDKSGLPSDRFSAERTGGSVSTLTIQRTQQEDSAVYLCASSLAASTDTQYFGPGTRLTVL.

The chain has TRBV5-5 and TRBJ2-5, with 11 bases matching TRBD2. The CDR3 sequence is 16 residues long. The V segment lost 4 bases and the J segment 4 bases; nucleotides outside the gene matches: 9. Germline CDR1 SGHKS, CDR2 YYEKEE (reference sequence). The CDR3 region has the DNA TGTGCCAGCAGCGAGCTAGCGGGGGGCTTGGGAGAGACCCAGTACTTC. Translated, it gives CASSELAGGLGETQYF.

This chain joins TRBV15 and TRBJ2-2; D is perhaps TRBD2 (6 bases). Germline assignment: CDR1 LNHNV and CDR2 YYDKDF (reference sequence). The CDR3 spans 16 residues. The germline V and J ends were trimmed by 4 bases and 7 bases, with 19 bases remaining between them. CDR3 region: CATSKSAGTGSGELFF. The DNA for the CDR3 is TGTGCCACCAGCAAGTCCGCCGGGACTGGAAGCGGGGAGCTGTTTTTT.

A few counts support this clone. This chain uses TRBV2 with TRBJ2-3; TRBD2 might be the D (5 bases). V was pared by 1 base and J by 1 base, with 9 bases between. The CDR3 contains 15 residues. Germline V gene sequence: CDR1 SNHLY, CDR2 FYNNEI. In DNA, the CDR3 is TGTGCCAGCAGTGAAGGGGGTAGCGGCACAGATACGCAGTATTTT. It codes for CASSEGGSGTDTQYF.

The genes are TRBV10-3 and TRBJ2-7, with TRBD1 matching over 9 bases. V gave up 10 bases and J gave up 2 bases; unmatched junction bases: 3. The CDR3 has 12 residues. CDR1 and CDR2 from the germline V gene are ENHRY and SYGVKD. The CDR3 DNA follows: TGTGCCACCGGACAGGGGACCTACGAGCAGTACTTC. It encodes CATGQGTYEQYF.